The 4 T cell receptor beta chains below come from one sample, sequenced in a study of vaccination and CD4 T cells after COVID-19. The Oncomine TCR Beta short-read assay was what sequenced the DNA obtained from cultured CD4+ T cells. TCRdb analysed the PCR reads with MiXCR anew, one entry per CDR3 protein. The data show about 8,200 distinct CDR3 sequences, around half seen once. These TCRs' antigens remain unknown. Treatment: roughly ten-day PBMC culture with coronavirus spike peptide pools or control peptides (ViraFEST assay). The unexposed donor provided CD4+ T cells, which were taken before the COVID-19 pandemic (2011-2018). The source material was CD4+ T cells from blood, cultured in vitro. These receptors all come from a human donor in good health.

V usage is TRBV7-2 and J usage is TRBJ1-3; D is possibly TRBD1 (5 bases). Between the trimmed V and J ends, which lost 1 base and 0 bases, there was a span of 10 bases. The CDR3 length is 16 residues. The germline V gene encodes CDR1 SGHTA and CDR2 FQGNSA. CDR3 sequence: CASSLGSGGSGNTIYF. The CDR3 DNA sequence: TGTGCCAGCAGCTTAGGATCGGGGGGCTCTGGAAACACCATATATTTT.

There are a few counts of this clonotype. Here the CDR3 DNA reads TGCAGTGCTAGGGGTGGCTACACCTTC. Encoded protein: CSARGGYTF. The gene calls are TRBV20-1 and TRBJ1-2; D is ambiguous. Germline loops: CDR1 DFQATT, CDR2 SNEGSKA (reference sequence). There are 9 residues in the CDR3. Trimming cost V 3 bases and J 7 bases, with 3 bases left between them.

CDR3 protein: CASSSTTPPPTDTQYF. The CDR3 DNA sequence: TGTGCCAGCAGTTCGACGACCCCCCCGCCCACAGATACGCAGTATTTT. The chain is built from TRBV28 and TRBJ2-3; unclear D gene. The germline gives CDR1 MDHEN, CDR2 SYDVKM. The V gene lost 4 bases and the J gene lost 2 bases, with 16 bases spanning the gap. CDR3 size: 16 residues.

The chain recombines TRBV4-1 with TRBJ2-7; D is ambiguous. V was trimmed by 5 bases and J by 1 base, leaving 18 bases between them. CDR3 length: 16 amino acids. Germline assignment: CDR1 MGHRA and CDR2 YSYEKL. As DNA, the CDR3 is TGCGCCAGCAGCTCCCTACAAGGGTTAAGGTCCTACGAGCAGTACTTC. Protein product: CASSSLQGLRSYEQYF.